Shown below are 7 T cell receptor beta chains from a single sample sequenced in a study of blood T cell repertoires in COVID-19. This table comes from immunoSEQ multiplex PCR, and its TCRdb copy is limited to in-frame clones, with some not included. This repertoire shows approximately 260,000 clones, nearly 90% found once; its top ten account for approximately 2.3%. The sample comprised peripheral blood. The receptors were sampled from a woman in her sixties with COVID-19, enrolled during active disease.

This chain links TRBV6-4 with TRBJ2-1, with 7 bases aligning to TRBD1. Losses at the gene ends were 6 bases for V and 5 bases for J; bases not matched to a gene: 4. The CDR3 sequence is 13 residues long. CDR1 and CDR2 (germline): MRHNA, SNTAGT. The DNA for the CDR3 is TGTGCCAGCAGCCCGGGACAGAACAATGAGCAGTTCTTC. Translated: CASSPGQNNEQFF.

The rearrangement links TRBV18 to TRBJ2-1, with a weak D call TRBD1 (6 bases). Germline assignment: CDR1 KGHSH and CDR2 LQKENI. The CDR3 totals 13 residues. Trimming stripped 4 bases from V and 6 bases from J, with 10 bases between. CDR3 DNA: TGTGCCAGCTCACGGGTAGGGGGCAATGAGCAGTTCTTC. This gives the protein CASSRVGGNEQFF.

V gene TRBV6-5 combines with J gene TRBJ1-3; D unresolved. Germline lookup yields CDR1 MNHEY and CDR2 SVGAGI. V was trimmed by 7 bases and J by 0 bases, leaving 10 bases between them. This CDR3 has 14 residues. The CDR3 protein is CASTLLSSGNTIYF. The CDR3 DNA sequence: TGTGCCAGCACTCTTCTGAGCTCTGGAAACACCATATATTTT.

The rearrangement uses TRBV6-5 and TRBJ2-5; TRBD1 agrees at 10 bases. In germline, CDR1 is MNHEY, CDR2 SVGAGI. Unmatched junction bases numbered 6, after V lost 6 bases and J lost 5 bases. The CDR3 spans 14 residues. This CDR3 reads CASSATGGRETQYF. CDR3 nucleotides: TGTGCCAGCAGCGCGACAGGGGGCAGGGAGACCCAGTACTTC.

A word on this clone: Other DNA sequences in the same sample also yield this CDR3. The chain combines TRBV3-1 (or the pseudogene TRBV3-2) with TRBJ2-2; 8 bases map to TRBD1. In germline, CDR1 is LGHDT, CDR2 YNNKEL (reference sequence). The trim removed 1 base at V and 4 bases at J, leaving 5 bases unmatched. This CDR3 has 16 residues. The CDR3 DNA sequence: TGTGCCAGCAGCCAAGGGACAGGGTTGAGCACCGGGGAGCTGTTTTTT. This gives the protein CASSQGTGLSTGELFF.

The V call is TRBV19, the J call TRBJ2-2; 7 bases match TRBD1. The germline CDR1 and CDR2 sequences are LNHDA and SQIVND (reference sequence). V trimming: 7 bases; J trimming: 7 bases; junction bases outside the gene matches: 9. The CDR3 contains 14 residues. In nucleotides, the CDR3 is TGTGCCAGTATGGGGACAGCGAGAGACGGGGAGCTGTTTTTT. It is translated as CASMGTARDGELFF.

This clone was observed a handful of times. This chain joins TRBV27 and TRBJ1-3, with TRBD1 identical over 7 bases. Germline V CDR1 and CDR2: MNHEY, SMNVEV (reference sequence). CDR3 length: 14 amino acids. V dropped 6 bases and J dropped 2; count of bases not matched to a gene: 4. DNA for the CDR3: TGTGCCAGCAGCACAGGGGCTCCTGGAAACACCATATATTTT. Amino acids: CASSTGAPGNTIYF.